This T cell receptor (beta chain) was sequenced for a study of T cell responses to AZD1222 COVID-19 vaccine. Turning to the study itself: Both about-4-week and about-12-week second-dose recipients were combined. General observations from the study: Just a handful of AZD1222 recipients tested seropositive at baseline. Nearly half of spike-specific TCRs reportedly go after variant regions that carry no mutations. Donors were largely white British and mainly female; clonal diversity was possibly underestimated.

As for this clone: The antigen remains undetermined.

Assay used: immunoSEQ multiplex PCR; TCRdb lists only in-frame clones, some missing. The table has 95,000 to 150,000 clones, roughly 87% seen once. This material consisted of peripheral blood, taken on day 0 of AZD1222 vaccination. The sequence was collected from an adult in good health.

For the CDR3, the DNA is TGTGCCAGCAGTGGGAGGGGTGTCGGGCGCACTGAAGCTTTCTTT. Translated: CASSGRGVGRTEAFF. The chain carries TRBV3-1 (or the pseudogene TRBV3-2) and TRBJ1-1; TRBD1 is a possible D gene (5 bases). The CDR3 loop spans 15 amino acids. Germline lookup yields CDR1 LGHDT and CDR2 YNNKEL (reference sequence). Between the trimmed V and J ends, which lost 6 bases and 4 bases, there was a span of 18 bases.